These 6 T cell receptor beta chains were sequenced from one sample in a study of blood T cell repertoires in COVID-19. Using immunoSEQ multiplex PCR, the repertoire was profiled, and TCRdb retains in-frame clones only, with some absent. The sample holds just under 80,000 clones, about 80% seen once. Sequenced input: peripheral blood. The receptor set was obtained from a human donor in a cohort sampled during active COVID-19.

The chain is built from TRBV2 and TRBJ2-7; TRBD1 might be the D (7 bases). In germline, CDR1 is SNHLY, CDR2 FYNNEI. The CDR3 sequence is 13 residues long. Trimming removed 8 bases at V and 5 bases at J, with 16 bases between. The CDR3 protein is CASAGTGVDEQYF. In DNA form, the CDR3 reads TGTGCCAGCGCGGGAACAGGGGTGGACGAGCAGTACTTC.

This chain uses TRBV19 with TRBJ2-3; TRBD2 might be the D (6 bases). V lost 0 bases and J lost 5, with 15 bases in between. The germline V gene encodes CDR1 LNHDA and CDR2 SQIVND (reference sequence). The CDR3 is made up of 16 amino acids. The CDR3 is CASSIEAGRAVDTQYF. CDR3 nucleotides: TGTGCCAGTAGTATAGAGGCCGGGAGAGCTGTAGATACGCAGTATTTT.

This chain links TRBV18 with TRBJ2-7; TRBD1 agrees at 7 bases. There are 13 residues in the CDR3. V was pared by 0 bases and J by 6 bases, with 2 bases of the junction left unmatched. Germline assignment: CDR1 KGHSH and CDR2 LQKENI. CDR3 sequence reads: CASSPPSGGEQYF. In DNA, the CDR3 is TGTGCCAGCTCACCACCGTCAGGGGGCGAGCAGTACTTC.

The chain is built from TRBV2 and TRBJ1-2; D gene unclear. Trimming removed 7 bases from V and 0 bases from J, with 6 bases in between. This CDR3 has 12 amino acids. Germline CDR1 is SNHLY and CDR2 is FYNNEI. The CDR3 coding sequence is TGTGCCAGCAACACCGCTAACTATGGCTACACCTTC. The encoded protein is CASNTANYGYTF.

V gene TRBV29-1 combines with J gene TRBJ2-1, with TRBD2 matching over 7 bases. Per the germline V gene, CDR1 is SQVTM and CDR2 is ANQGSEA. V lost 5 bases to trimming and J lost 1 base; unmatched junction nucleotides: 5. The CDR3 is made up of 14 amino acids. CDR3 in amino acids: CSVRGGSSYNEQFF. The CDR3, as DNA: TGCAGCGTTCGAGGCGGGAGTTCCTACAATGAGCAGTTCTTC.

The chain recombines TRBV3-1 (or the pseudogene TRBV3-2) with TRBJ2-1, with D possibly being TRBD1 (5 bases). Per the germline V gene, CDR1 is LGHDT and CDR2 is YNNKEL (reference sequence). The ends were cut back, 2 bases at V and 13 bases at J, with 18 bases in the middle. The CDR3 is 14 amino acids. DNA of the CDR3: TGTGCCAGCAGCCAATATAGTGCTTCGACAGACCAGTTCTTC. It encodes CASSQYSASTDQFF.